Listed here are 7 T cell receptor beta chains from one sample, sequenced in a study of T cells in Graves' hyperthyroidism and ophthalmopathy. Researchers took RNA transcripts and amplified the TCR beta CDR3 regions from them. TCR CDR3 regions were first amplified by RT-PCR with HTBI primers. One entry per CDR3 protein results from TCRdb running MiXCR on the multiplex PCR reads. The table records 500,000 to 600,000 distinct CDR3 sequences, less than 20% of them present only once. The sample was blood. These receptors all stem from a man between 40 and 49 years old with Graves' ophthalmopathy.

This sequence joins TRBV2 and TRBJ2-3, with TRBD2 matching over 8 bases. The ends lost 10 bases at V and 2 bases at J; junction bases unmatched: 14. The CDR3 consists of 16 residues. The V gene's germline CDR1 is SNHLY and CDR2 FYNNEI. The CDR3 sequence: CATTSETSVFTDTQYF. The CDR3, as DNA: TGTGCCACCACCTCGGAGACTAGCGTTTTCACAGATACGCAGTATTTT.

The chain recombines TRBV9 with TRBJ2-1; TRBD2 matches 9 bases. CDR1 and CDR2 (germline): SGDLS, YYNGEE. The V gene end was trimmed by 4 bases and the J gene end by 5 bases; junction bases not matched to a gene: 7. This CDR3 region has 15 residues. The CDR3 sequence: CASSPERGANNEQFF. CDR3 nucleotides: TGTGCCAGCAGCCCTGAGCGGGGGGCTAACAATGAGCAGTTCTTC.

The table lists this clonotype with many counts. The genes are TRBV20-1 and TRBJ2-1; TRBD2 is a possible D gene (5 bases). The CDR3 loop spans 12 amino acids. Looked up from germline, CDR1 is DFQATT and CDR2 is SNEGSKA (reference sequence). V was cut by 5 bases and J by 1 base, with 6 bases left in between. The CDR3 region has the DNA TGCAGTGCTGAGGGATCCTACAATGAGCAGTTCTTC. The encoded protein is CSAEGSYNEQFF.

This clonotype came up many times. This sequence joins TRBV30 and TRBJ1-3; 7 nucleotides align to TRBD1. With V trimmed by 5 bases and J by 0 bases, 4 bases remained unmatched. The CDR3 extends over 14 amino acids. Germline assignment: CDR1 GTSNPN and CDR2 SVGIG (reference sequence). As DNA, the CDR3 is TGTGCCTGGGGGGACAGCAACTCTGGAAACACCATATATTTT. Protein product: CAWGDSNSGNTIYF.

The chain is built from TRBV20-1 and TRBJ2-7; D not certain. The CDR3 runs to 10 residues. Trimming cost V 6 bases and J 4 bases, with 7 bases left between them. The germline gives CDR1 DFQATT, CDR2 SNEGSKA (reference sequence). CDR3: CSASGYEQYF. In DNA form, the CDR3 reads TGCAGTGCGTCAGGATACGAGCAGTACTTC.

This clonotype was detected ten times or more. V is TRBV7-9 and J is TRBJ2-5; TRBD1 or TRBD2 may be the D gene (6 bases each). V lost 5 bases, J lost 4 bases, and 20 bases lay in between. The CDR3 totals 16 residues. The germline V gene has CDR1 SEHNR and CDR2 FQNEAQ (reference sequence). The CDR3 protein is CASSPPFRTAGETQYF. Written as DNA, the CDR3 is TGTGCCAGCAGCCCACCCTTTCGGACAGCGGGAGAGACCCAGTACTTC.

This clonotype was observed at least ten times. The chain employs TRBV7-9 and TRBJ1-2; D is possibly TRBD1 (5 bases). The CDR3 contains 15 residues. Between the trimmed V and J ends, which lost 5 bases and 6 bases, there was a span of 19 bases. CDR1 and CDR2 (germline): SEHNR, FQNEAQ (reference sequence). The CDR3 DNA follows: TGTGCCAGCAGCCCTCGACAGTATCCCGGAGATGGCTACACCTTC. Its protein is CASSPRQYPGDGYTF.